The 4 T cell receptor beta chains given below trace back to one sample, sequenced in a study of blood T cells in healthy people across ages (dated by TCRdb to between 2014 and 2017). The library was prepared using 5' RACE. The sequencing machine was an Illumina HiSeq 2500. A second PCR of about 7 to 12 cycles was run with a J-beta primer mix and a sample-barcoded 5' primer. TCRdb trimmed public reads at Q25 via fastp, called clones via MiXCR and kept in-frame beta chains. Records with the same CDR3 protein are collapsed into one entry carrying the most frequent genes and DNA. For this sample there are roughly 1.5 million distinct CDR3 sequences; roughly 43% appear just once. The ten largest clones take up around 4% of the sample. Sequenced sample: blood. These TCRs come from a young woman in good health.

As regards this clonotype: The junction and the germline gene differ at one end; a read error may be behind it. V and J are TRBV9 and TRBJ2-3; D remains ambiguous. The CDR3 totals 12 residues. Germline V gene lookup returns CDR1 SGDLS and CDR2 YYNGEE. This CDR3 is CTSSPDLKTQYF. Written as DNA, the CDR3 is TGTACCAGCAGCCCTGACTTGAAAACGCAGTATTTT.

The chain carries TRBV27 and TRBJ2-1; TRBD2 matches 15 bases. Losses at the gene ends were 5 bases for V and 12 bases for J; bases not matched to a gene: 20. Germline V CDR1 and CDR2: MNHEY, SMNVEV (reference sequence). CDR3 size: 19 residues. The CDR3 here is CASSTSPRTSGGASLAQFF. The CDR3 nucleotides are TGTGCCAGCAGTACATCTCCTAGGACTAGCGGGGGGGCCAGTCTTGCGCAGTTCTTC.

In nucleotides, the CDR3 is TGTGCCAGCAGTATTGGGGGCAGCGGCTACAATGAGCAGTTCTTC. Translation gives CASSIGGSGYNEQFF. This chain uses TRBV6-2 or TRBV6-3 with TRBJ2-1; D perhaps matches TRBD1 (6 bases). CDR3 length: 15 amino acids. Germline V gene data show CDR1 as MNHEY and CDR2 as SVGEGT. V was clipped by 5 bases and J by 3 bases, with 14 bases between them.

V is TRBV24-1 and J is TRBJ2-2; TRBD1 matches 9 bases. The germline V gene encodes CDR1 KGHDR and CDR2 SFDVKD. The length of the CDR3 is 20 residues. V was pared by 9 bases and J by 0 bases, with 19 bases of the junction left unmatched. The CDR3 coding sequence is TGTGCCACCGATCGGGACAGGGCGGCGGGGGAACTTCCGAACACCGGGGAGCTGTTTTTT. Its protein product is CATDRDRAAGELPNTGELFF.